This TCR beta chain was retrieved from a study of blood T cell repertoires in COVID-19. Study summary: The cDNA or gDNA used as material had been derived from T cells, B-cell-depleted T cells, or PBMCs.

Clones were sequenced by immunoSEQ multiplex PCR, and TCRdb holds only the in-frame ones, with some missing. The data show 240,000 or so clones, approximately 78% seen once. The CDR3 totals 15 residues. Between the trimmed V and J ends, which lost 6 bases and 0 bases, there was a span of 11 bases. Germline V gives CDR1 MDHEN, CDR2 SYDVKM. Source material: peripheral blood. This clonotype was obtained from a woman under 30 with acute or convalescent COVID-19. The chain combines TRBV28 with TRBJ1-4; possible D gene TRBD1, 5 bases. CDR3 sequence: CASRRQFATNEKLFF. CDR3 nucleotide sequence: TGTGCCAGCAGACGACAGTTTGCAACTAATGAAAAACTGTTTTTT.